This T cell receptor (beta chain) originates from a study of PD-1 blockade in classical Hodgkin lymphoma. Overall study: Intravenous nivolumab at 3 mg/kg was given to patients every 2 weeks.

Study observations and caveats: Among the patients, those starting nivolumab under 1 year after ASCT were excluded.

Looked up from germline, CDR1 is SGHRS and CDR2 is YFSETQ. Trimming took 4 bases from V and 1 from J, leaving 6 bases between them. The CDR3 loop spans 14 amino acids. A word on this clone: Its antigen is undetermined. The same CDR3 is also encoded by other DNA sequences in this sample.

Some clones are missing from TCRdb's copy, which holds only in-frame ones; the method was immunoSEQ multiplex PCR. The sample carries about 64,000 clones, over 85% recorded once. The time point was: cycle 4 day 1 (C4D1), after less than 7 weeks of nivolumab. Each of the patients experienced relapse following autologous stem cell transplantation, and their brentuximab vedotin exposure differed. Patients showed best responses of complete response, partial response or progressive disease. The chain employs TRBV5-1 and TRBJ2-6; D remains unclear. This material consisted of peripheral blood mononuclear cells (PBMCs), taken before the fourth cycle of nivolumab. The receptor's source is a human donor with classical Hodgkin lymphoma. CDR3 protein: CASSLGSGANVLTF. CDR3 coding DNA: TGCGCCAGCAGCCTGGGTTCTGGGGCCAACGTCCTGACTTTC. The whole variable domain, remainder taken from reference TRBV5-1 and TRBJ2-6, is KAGVTQTPRYLIKTRGQQVTLSCSPISGHRSVSWYQQTPGQGLQFLFEYFSETQRNKGNFPGRFSGRQFSNSRSEMNVSTLELGDSALYLCASSLGSGANVLTFGAGSRLTVL.